The subject of this entry is one T cell receptor (beta chain). Looked up from germline, CDR1 is MNHEY and CDR2 is SVGAGI. Between the trimmed V and J ends, which lost 4 bases and 3 bases, there was a span of 10 bases. CDR3 length equals 14 residues. Original handling: Reference gene primers were amplified, and this amplification served to estimate nucleated cell counts. Method: immunoSEQ multiplex PCR; TCRdb's copy keeps in-frame clones and lacks some. That table furnishes V, J and clone size, whereas the DNA furnished D and trimming. The sample shows about 240,000 clones, more than 85% of them seen only once. This sample is drawn from a study of blood T cell repertoires in COVID-19. Study-level information: PBMCs, B-cell-depleted T cells, or T cells provided the cDNA or gDNA that made up the material.

Participants were aged about 18 to 89 years from approximately 23 US areas. Assignments of participants to cohorts depended upon their own reported clinical history. The V gene is TRBV6-5, the J gene TRBJ1-5; maybe TRBD1 (6 bases). The origin of this receptor is a man aged 35 to 55 who had recovered from COVID-19. What was sequenced was PBMCs or T cells enriched from blood (not recorded which). The CDR3 DNA sequence: TGTGCCAGCAGTTCCGACAGGTTCAATCAGCCCCAGCATTTT. It yields the protein CASSSDRFNQPQHF.